The sequence of this T cell receptor beta chain was determined in a study of glioma-infiltrating T cells. In the study overall: Glioblastomas were WHO grade IV, sampled at first diagnosis; low-grade were grade II. Blood libraries targeted about 4- to 11-fold coverage of 850,000 to 1,000,000 T cells. Before surgery, glioma patients received dexamethasone for at most six days. Study-wide results and caveats: Above-expected tissue-blood divergence occurred in all gliomas, most in low-grade ones.

This clonotype occurred once. Antigen unknown. This CDR3 contains 16 residues. Trimming removed 6 bases from V and 7 bases from J, with 24 bases in between. CDR1 and CDR2 from the germline V gene are SQVTM and ANQGSEA. The iRepertoire nested amplicon-rescue multiplex PCR amplified TCR alpha and beta CDR3s from RNA. MiXCR was run by TCRdb on the multiplex PCR reads, yielding one entry per CDR3 protein. Of about 400,000 distinct CDR3 sequences detected, about two fifths appear once; the ten largest clones hold around 12%. The J gene is TRBJ1-4, the V gene TRBV29-1; possibly TRBD1 for D (5 bases). The clonotype comes from a human donor with low-grade glioma or glioblastoma, undergoing nonglioma brain surgery, or in good health (not recorded which). Material: glioma tissue, nonneoplastic brain tissue, or PBMCs (not recorded which). The CDR3 loop is CSVARAGPIGAEKLFF. The CDR3 coding sequence is TGCAGCGTGGCCCGGGCAGGGCCTATCGGAGCTGAAAAACTGTTTTTT.